This T cell receptor (beta chain) was profiled in a study of response to subunit inactivated influenza vaccine. Findings of the study overall: Few additional T cells are recruited per seasonal influenza vaccination, authors suggested.

TCRdb itself ran the RT-PCR reads through MiXCR, one entry per CDR3 protein. This table has roughly 500,000 distinct CDR3 sequences, 25% appearing once. CDR1 and CDR2 from the germline V gene are MNHEY and SMNVEV (reference sequence). CDR3 length: 14 residues. The V gene end was trimmed by 5 bases and the J gene end by 8 bases; junction bases not matched to a gene: 7. Comment on this clonotype: Its target is unknown.

This specimen was CD4+ T cells sorted from PBMCs, taken roughly 5 days after vaccination. The source is a man aged 50-60 years who received an inactivated influenza vaccine. The chain combines TRBV27 with TRBJ2-4; 9 bases align to TRBD1. The CDR3 is CASSPDRGLDIQYF. The CDR3, as DNA: TGTGCCAGCAGTCCGGACAGGGGATTGGACATTCAGTACTTC.